The 22 T cell receptor beta chains listed next were all sequenced from one sample in a study of OX40 agonist ivuxolimab in advanced cancers. Repertoires were generated with immunoSEQ multiplex PCR, while TCRdb's copy carries only in-frame clones and drops some. The data contain around 60,000 clones, nearly 95% of them singletons. The sample here was CD4+ or CD8+ T cells sorted from blood, taken in a trial of the OX40 agonist ivuxolimab. The receptors were gathered from an adult with an advanced solid tumor such as melanoma, head and neck, liver or kidney cancer.

This CDR3 reads CASRERDSGANVLTF. Here the CDR3 DNA reads TGTGCCAGCAGGGAGAGGGACTCTGGGGCCAACGTCCTGACTTTC. J is TRBJ2-6 and V is TRBV6-5; D is possibly TRBD2 (5 bases). Per the germline V gene, CDR1 is MNHEY and CDR2 is SVGAGI. V was clipped by 6 bases and J by 0 bases, with 9 bases between them. CDR3 length equals 15 residues.

The chain couples TRBV6-4 to TRBJ2-2; D is uncertain. Per germline, CDR1 MRHNA and CDR2 SNTAGT. The CDR3 covers 15 residues. The V and J ends lost 3 bases and 4 bases respectively, with 12 bases between them. The CDR3 coding sequence is TGTGCCAGCAGTGAAACTGTAGCTAGCACCGGGGAGCTGTTTTTT. Its protein product is CASSETVASTGELFF.

The CDR3 protein is CASSLEDSTGEQYF. In DNA form, the CDR3 reads TGCGCCAGCAGCTTGGAGGACAGCACGGGCGAGCAGTACTTC. The chain uses TRBV5-1 and TRBJ2-7, with D perhaps matching TRBD1 (6 bases). The V end was cut by 0 bases, the J end by 6 bases, with 13 bases between. Germline V gene data show CDR1 as SGHRS and CDR2 as YFSETQ. The CDR3 totals 14 residues.

This chain links TRBV4-1 with TRBJ1-4; D not certain. V was clipped by 4 bases and J by 0 bases, with 6 bases between them. This CDR3 comprises 14 residues. Germline loops: CDR1 MGHRA, CDR2 YSYEKL. DNA for the CDR3: TGCGCCAGCAGCCTATGGTCAACTAATGAAAAACTGTTTTTT. It codes for CASSLWSTNEKLFF.

The CDR3 nucleotides are TGTGCCAGCTGGACAGCGAACACCGGGGAGCTGTTTTTT. As protein: CASWTANTGELFF. The chain uses TRBV19 and TRBJ2-2, with D possibly being TRBD1 (6 bases). This CDR3 has 13 amino acids. V gave up 9 bases and J gave up 0 bases, with 8 bases separating them. Germline assignment: CDR1 LNHDA and CDR2 SQIVND (reference sequence). The whole variable domain, filled in from reference TRBV19 and TRBJ2-2, reads DGGITQSPKYLFRKEGQNVTLSCEQNLNHDAMYWYRQDPGQGLRLIYYSQIVNDFQKGDIAEGYSVSREKKESFPLTVTSAQKNPTAFYLCASWTANTGELFFGEGSRLTVL.

The J gene is TRBJ1-1, the V gene TRBV4-1; D may be TRBD1 (5 bases). The CDR3 sequence is 14 residues long. The V and J ends lost 0 bases and 5 bases respectively, with 10 bases between them. In germline, CDR1 is MGHRA, CDR2 YSYEKL. The CDR3 region is CASSQDFGGTEAFF. The DNA of the CDR3 is TGCGCCAGCAGCCAAGATTTCGGGGGAACTGAAGCTTTCTTT.

V usage is TRBV15 and J usage is TRBJ1-1; D is ambiguous. The germline V gene has CDR1 LNHNV and CDR2 YYDKDF (reference sequence). V lost 1 base to trimming and J lost 4 bases, with 10 bases between them. CDR3 size: 14 residues. CDR3 in amino acids: CATSRVGIGTEAFF. CDR3 nucleotide sequence: TGTGCCACCAGCAGAGTAGGAATCGGCACTGAAGCTTTCTTT.

This sequence joins TRBV7-9 and TRBJ2-5; maybe TRBD2 (5 bases). V dropped 0 bases and J dropped 5 bases, with 7 bases sitting between them. The CDR3 extends over 13 amino acids. Germline CDR1 and CDR2: SEHNR and FQNEAQ (reference sequence). The CDR3 DNA sequence: TGTGCCAGCAGCTTAGCTGGCGGGGAGACCCAGTACTTC. It translates to CASSLAGGETQYF.

The DNA for the CDR3 is TGTGCCAGCAGTTTAGAGGGGGGCGGTGAGACCCAGTACTTC. It encodes CASSLEGGGETQYF. The V and J genes are TRBV28 and TRBJ2-5; D possibly matches TRBD1 or TRBD2 (6 bases each). Trimming stripped 2 bases from V and 5 bases from J, with 12 bases between. Germline assignment: CDR1 MDHEN and CDR2 SYDVKM. The CDR3 loop spans 14 amino acids.

This chain joins TRBV27 and TRBJ1-1, with 7 bases fitting TRBD1. Trimming at V came to 4 bases and at J to 2 bases, leaving 7 bases not matched to a gene. The CDR3 loop spans 15 amino acids. Looked up from germline, CDR1 is MNHEY and CDR2 is SMNVEV (reference sequence). The CDR3 is CASSSLQGPNTEAFF. The DNA of the CDR3 is TGTGCCAGCAGTTCCCTACAGGGGCCTAACACTGAAGCTTTCTTT.

This chain links TRBV28 with TRBJ2-5; maybe TRBD2 (6 bases). Judging by the DNA end, TRBJ2-7 fits better; the J call may be wrong. This CDR3 region has 14 residues. Germline V lookup: CDR1 MDHEN, CDR2 SYDVKM. This CDR3 is CASSLGTGGIEQYF. CDR3 coding DNA: TGTGCCAGCAGTCTCGGGACCGGAGGGATCGAGCAGTACTTC.

DNA of the CDR3: TGTGCCAGCAGTTACTCGTTACAGGGGGATAATTCACCCCTCCACTTT. This encodes CASSYSLQGDNSPLHF. The chain recombines TRBV6-5 with TRBJ1-6; the match to TRBD1 covers 8 bases. The trim removed 0 bases at V and 5 bases at J, leaving 3 bases unmatched. The CDR3 loop spans 16 amino acids. Germline V CDR1 and CDR2: MNHEY, SVGAGI.

In its sample, this clone was seen once. The rearrangement links TRBV29-1 to TRBJ2-2, with D perhaps matching TRBD1 or TRBD2 (6 bases each). V lost 5 bases, J lost 4 bases, and 11 bases lay in between. CDR3 length: 13 amino acids. Germline values: CDR1 SQVTM, CDR2 ANQGSEA. Here the CDR3 reads CSVIGGSTGELFF. CDR3 coding DNA: TGCAGCGTTATAGGGGGGTCCACCGGGGAGCTGTTTTTT.

CDR3: CASSYFGTSGYEQYF. As DNA, the CDR3 is TGTGCCAGCAGTTATTTCGGGACTAGCGGCTACGAGCAGTACTTC. The V gene is TRBV27, the J gene TRBJ2-7; 11 bases map to TRBD2. V gave up 4 bases and J gave up 3 bases; unmatched junction bases: 5. The CDR3 extends over 15 amino acids. The germline V gene has CDR1 MNHEY and CDR2 SMNVEV (reference sequence).

This clone was detected once. The genes are TRBV6-1 and TRBJ2-7, with 8 bases fitting TRBD2. The ends lost 0 bases at V and 4 bases at J; junction bases unmatched: 5. Germline loops: CDR1 MNHNS, CDR2 SASEGT. CDR3 size: 15 residues. This CDR3 reads CASSEALAGQYEQYF. The DNA of the CDR3 is TGTGCCAGCAGTGAAGCCCTAGCGGGCCAATACGAGCAGTACTTC.

The chain employs TRBV13 and TRBJ1-6, with a tentative D call TRBD1 (5 bases). This CDR3 comprises 15 residues. The V gene's germline CDR1 is PRHDT and CDR2 FYEKMQ (reference sequence). With 7 bases removed from V and 10 bases from J, the gap between germline ends came to 20 bases. In DNA, the CDR3 is TGTGCCAGCACATCCGCCCAGGGAATGGGGTCACCCCTCCACTTT. It yields the protein CASTSAQGMGSPLHF.

The chain employs TRBV27 and TRBJ1-1, with a tentative D call TRBD1 (6 bases). This CDR3 region has 14 residues. V lost 3 bases and J 3 bases, leaving 11 bases between the germline ends. CDR1 is MNHEY and CDR2 is SMNVEV in the germline V gene (reference sequence). Here the CDR3 DNA reads TGTGCCAGCAGTTTTATTGCAGGGGACACTGAAGCTTTCTTT. Protein sequence: CASSFIAGDTEAFF.

The V call is TRBV30, the J call TRBJ1-6; D uncertain. V was trimmed by 2 bases and J by 0 bases, leaving 20 bases between them. The CDR3 runs to 19 residues. Germline V gene data show CDR1 as GTSNPN and CDR2 as SVGIG (reference sequence). As DNA, the CDR3 is TGTGCCTGGAGTCCACCGGGATCCTTAGGCAGCTCCTATAATTCACCCCTCCACTTT. Encoded protein: CAWSPPGSLGSSYNSPLHF.

The chain joins TRBV5-6 to TRBJ2-1, with D possibly matching TRBD2 (6 bases). V was clipped by 5 bases and J by 0 bases, with 24 bases between them. CDR3 length: 19 amino acids. Germline V gene data show CDR1 as SGHDT and CDR2 as YYEEEE. CDR3 nucleotides: TGTGCCAGCAGTTCCAGCCGTAGCGGCGTACTGAGCTCCTACAATGAGCAGTTCTTC. Translation gives CASSSSRSGVLSSYNEQFF.

The rearrangement joins TRBV14 to TRBJ1-3; D remains ambiguous. CDR3 size: 15 residues. CDR1 is SGHDN, CDR2 FVKESK, per germline. Trimming stripped 6 bases from V and 1 base from J, with 13 bases between. The CDR3 DNA follows: TGTGCCAGCAGTCTTCCTAGTAGTTCTGGAAACACCATATATTTT. Translated: CASSLPSSSGNTIYF.

This chain connects TRBV9 to TRBJ2-7; 8 bases match TRBD1. The germline gives CDR1 SGDLS, CDR2 YYNGEE. The CDR3 extends over 15 amino acids. The trim removed 3 bases at V and 4 bases at J, leaving 9 bases unmatched. The CDR3 sequence: CASSATDRGNYEQYF. CDR3 nucleotide sequence: TGTGCCAGCAGCGCAACAGACAGGGGAAATTACGAGCAGTACTTC.

The chain employs TRBV6-5 and TRBJ1-1; maybe TRBD1 (6 bases). CDR3 size: 16 residues. Germline CDR1 and CDR2: MNHEY and SVGAGI. The V end was cut by 0 bases, the J end by 0 bases, with 11 bases between. CDR3 sequence: CASSYSMGGMNTEAFF. CDR3 coding DNA: TGTGCCAGCAGTTACTCGATGGGGGGCATGAACACTGAAGCTTTCTTT.